These 3 T cell receptor beta chains share one sample of origin, sequenced in a study of blood T cell repertoires in COVID-19 (dated by TCRdb to about 2020). The library was made by the immunoSEQ multiplex PCR assay. Held by TCRdb, this immuneACCESS table contains in-frame sequences only and omits some clones. Under half of the omission traces to an unresolved V gene where checked; the cause of the rest is unknown. The sample includes 250,000 to 350,000 clones, with around 91% observed a single time. Around 12% of the sample belongs to the ten largest clones. Material: peripheral blood. All receptors come from a woman in her sixties or seventies with acute or convalescent COVID-19.

This chain links TRBV2 with TRBJ1-5; D is ambiguous. V gave up 4 bases and J gave up 0 bases, with 10 bases separating them. Germline assignment: CDR1 SNHLY and CDR2 FYNNEI. The CDR3 loop spans 15 amino acids. CDR3 in amino acids: CASSVGIDSNQPQHF. The CDR3 DNA reads TGTGCCAGCAGTGTTGGCATCGATAGCAATCAGCCCCAGCATTTT.

The V call is TRBV10-3, the J call TRBJ2-7; 10 nucleotides agree with TRBD2. The length of the CDR3 is 14 residues. V was clipped by 6 bases and J by 5 bases; unmatched bases: 7. Looked up from germline, CDR1 is ENHRY and CDR2 is SYGVKD. In DNA form, the CDR3 reads TGTGCCATCAGGAGCGGGAGGGCCGCCGACGAGCAGTACTTC. As protein: CAIRSGRAADEQYF.

This chain connects TRBV28 to TRBJ1-1; the D is unclear. V dropped 4 bases and J dropped 0 bases, with 6 bases sitting between them. This CDR3 is 13 amino acids long. CDR1 MDHEN and CDR2 SYDVKM come from the germline V gene. CDR3 residues: CASSSTVNTEAFF. In DNA, the CDR3 is TGTGCCAGCAGTTCAACAGTGAACACTGAAGCTTTCTTT.